This TCR beta chain was sequenced during a study of blood T cell repertoires in COVID-19. Study at large: Acute and convalescent COVID-19 specimens originated in the United States, Italy and Spain. PBMCs, B-cell-depleted T cells, or T cells provided the cDNA or gDNA that made up the material.

The CDR3 covers 14 residues. The trim removed 5 bases at V and 4 bases at J, leaving 7 bases unmatched. The germline V gene encodes CDR1 GTSNPN and CDR2 SVGIG (reference sequence). This clone was counted a few times. Patients from Seattle were sampled longitudinally, starting during active infection. Method: immunoSEQ multiplex PCR; TCRdb's copy keeps in-frame clones and lacks some. Of fewer than 30,000 clones detected, 80% to 90% appear once; the ten largest clones hold 25% to 30%. Material: peripheral blood. This sequence was found in a woman over 75 with COVID-19, enrolled during active disease. V gene TRBV30 combines with J gene TRBJ1-3, with TRBD1 identical over 8 bases. The CDR3 reads CAWSTGASGNTIYF. The CDR3 DNA reads as TGTGCCTGGTCGACAGGGGCTTCAGGAAACACCATATATTTT.